This T cell receptor (beta chain) was sequenced for a study of blood T cells in healthy people across ages. This CDR3 is built from 13 residues. J was trimmed by 6 bases and V by 5 bases; bases with no gene match: 5. Germline V gene lookup returns CDR1 GTSNPN and CDR2 SVGIG (reference sequence). Primers used in a second PCR of about 6 to 11 cycles were a sample-barcoded 5' primer and a J-beta primer mix. TCRdb used MiXCR to reprocess the 5' RACE reads, holding one entry per CDR3 protein. In the table there are over a million distinct CDR3 sequences, roughly 43% of which are singletons. The TCR was taken from a woman under 30 in good health. The chain employs TRBV30 and TRBJ2-1; 9 bases fit TRBD1. Input material: blood. The CDR3 DNA reads as TGTGCCTGGTACAGGGGGCGTCGCAATGAGCAGTTCTTC. It specifies CAWYRGRRNEQFF.